The TCR beta chain described here comes from a study of early T cells in non-severe SARS-CoV-2 infection. Study information: Alpha and beta chains were unpaired, from unsorted whole-blood bulk RNA. Study findings and constraints: A preference for anti-spike CD8 responses marked VDJdb matching, which missed private and CD4 specificities.

On this clonotype itself: Its antigen is still unknown.

Researchers attached unique molecular identifiers to individual cDNA molecules. TCRdb independently ran MiXCR on the 5' RACE reads; one entry per CDR3 protein. The table has 75,000 to 100,000 distinct CDR3 sequences, 14% seen once; the top ten hold 9.5% to 12%. The ends lost 0 bases at V and 0 bases at J; junction bases unmatched: 3. The CDR3 is 17 residues long. Germline CDR1 is SGHVS and CDR2 is FQNEAQ. Sequenced input: whole blood. This sequence originates from an adult who was a healthcare worker with PCR-confirmed SARS-CoV-2 infection or an uninfected control (not recorded which). The chain uses TRBV7-8 and TRBJ1-4; 8 bases line up with TRBD1. CDR3 sequence: CASSLAGRGPTNEKLFF. The DNA of the CDR3 is TGTGCCAGCAGCTTAGCGGGCAGGGGGCCAACTAATGAAAAACTGTTTTTT.